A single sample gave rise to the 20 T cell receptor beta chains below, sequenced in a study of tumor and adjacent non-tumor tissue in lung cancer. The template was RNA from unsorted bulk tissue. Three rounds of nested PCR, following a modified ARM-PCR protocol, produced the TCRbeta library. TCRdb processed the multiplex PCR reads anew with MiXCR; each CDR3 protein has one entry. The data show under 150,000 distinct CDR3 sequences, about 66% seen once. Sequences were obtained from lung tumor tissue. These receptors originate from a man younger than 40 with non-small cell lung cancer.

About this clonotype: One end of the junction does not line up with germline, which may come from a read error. The CDR3 bases are TGTGCCAGTAGTACCACGGGGGGGGGCAAAAAGATTCAGTACTTC. This codes for CASSTTGGGKKIQYF. The rearrangement links TRBV6-6 to TRBJ2-4; 8 positions agree with TRBD2. The length of the CDR3 is 15 residues. Germline values: CDR1 MNHNY, CDR2 SVGAGI (reference sequence).

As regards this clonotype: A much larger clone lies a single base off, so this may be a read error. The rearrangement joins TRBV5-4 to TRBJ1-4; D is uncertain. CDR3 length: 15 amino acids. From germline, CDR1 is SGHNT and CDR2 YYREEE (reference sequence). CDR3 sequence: CVSSLATSTNEKLFF. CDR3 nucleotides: TGTGTCAGCAGCTTGGCCACCTCAACTAATGAAAAACTGTTTTTT.

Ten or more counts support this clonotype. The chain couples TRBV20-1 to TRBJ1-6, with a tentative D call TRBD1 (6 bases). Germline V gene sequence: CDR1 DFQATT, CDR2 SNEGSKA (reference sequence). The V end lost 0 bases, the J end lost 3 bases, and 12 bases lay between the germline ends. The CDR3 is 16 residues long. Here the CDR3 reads CSARDGQRNYNSPLHF. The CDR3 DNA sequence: TGCAGTGCTAGAGATGGACAGCGGAACTATAATTCACCCCTCCACTTT.

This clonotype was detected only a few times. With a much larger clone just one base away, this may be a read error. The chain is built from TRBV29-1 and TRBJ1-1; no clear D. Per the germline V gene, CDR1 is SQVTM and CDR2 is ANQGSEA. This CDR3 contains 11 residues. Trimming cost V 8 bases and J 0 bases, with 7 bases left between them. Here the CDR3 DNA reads TGCAGCCTTGCCCTGAACACTGAAGCTTTCTTT. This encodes CSLALNTEAFF.

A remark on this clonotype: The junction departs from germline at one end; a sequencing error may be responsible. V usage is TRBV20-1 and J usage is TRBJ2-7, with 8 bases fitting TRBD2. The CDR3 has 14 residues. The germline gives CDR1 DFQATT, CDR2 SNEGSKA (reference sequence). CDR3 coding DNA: TGCAGAGCTAAAACAACGGGGGGGCGGAACGATCAGTACTTC. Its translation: CRAKTTGGRNDQYF.

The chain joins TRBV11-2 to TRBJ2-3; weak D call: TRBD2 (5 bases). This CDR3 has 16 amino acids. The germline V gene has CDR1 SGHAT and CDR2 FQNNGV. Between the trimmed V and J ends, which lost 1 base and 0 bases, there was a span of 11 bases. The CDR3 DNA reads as TGTGCCAGCAGCTTAGGGTCAGAGGGTAGCACAGATACGCAGTATTTT. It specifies CASSLGSEGSTDTQYF.

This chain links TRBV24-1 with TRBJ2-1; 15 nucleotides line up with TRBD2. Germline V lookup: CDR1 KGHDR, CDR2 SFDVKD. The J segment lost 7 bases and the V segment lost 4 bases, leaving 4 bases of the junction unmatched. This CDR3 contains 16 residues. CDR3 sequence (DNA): TGTGCCACCAGTGAGGGGACTAGCGGGAGGTTTAATGAGCAGTTCTTC. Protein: CATSEGTSGRFNEQFF.

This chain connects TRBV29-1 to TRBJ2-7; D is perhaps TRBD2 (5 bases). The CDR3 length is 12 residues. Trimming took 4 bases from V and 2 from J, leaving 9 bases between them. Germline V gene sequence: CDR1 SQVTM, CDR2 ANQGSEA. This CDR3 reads CSVGGGAYEQYF. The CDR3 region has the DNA TGCAGCGTTGGAGGAGGAGCCTACGAGCAGTACTTC.

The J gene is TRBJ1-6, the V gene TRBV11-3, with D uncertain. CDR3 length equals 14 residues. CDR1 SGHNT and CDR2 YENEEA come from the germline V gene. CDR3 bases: TGTAACAGCAGCTTACTTGAGGGAAATTCACCCCTCCACTTT. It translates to CNSSLLEGNSPLHF.

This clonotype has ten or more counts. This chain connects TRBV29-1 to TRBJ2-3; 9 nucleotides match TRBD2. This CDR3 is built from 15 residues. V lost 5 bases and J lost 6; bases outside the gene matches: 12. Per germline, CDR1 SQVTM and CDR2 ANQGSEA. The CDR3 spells CSVTKGSGSYDTQYF. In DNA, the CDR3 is TGCAGCGTTACGAAGGGTAGCGGGAGTTATGATACGCAGTATTTT.

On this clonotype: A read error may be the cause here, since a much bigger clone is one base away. CDR3 region: CASTSTRKNTEAFF. The CDR3 bases are TGTGCCAGCACCAGCACAAGGAAGAACACTGAAGCTTTCTTT. This sequence joins TRBV12-3 or TRBV12-4 and TRBJ1-1; D call uncertain. Trimming cost V 7 bases and J 1 base, with 13 bases left between them. This CDR3 region has 14 residues.

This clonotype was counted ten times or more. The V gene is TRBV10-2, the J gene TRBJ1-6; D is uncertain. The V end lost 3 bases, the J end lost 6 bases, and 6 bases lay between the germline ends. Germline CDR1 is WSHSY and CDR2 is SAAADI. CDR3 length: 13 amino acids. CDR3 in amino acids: CASSDGVNSPLHF. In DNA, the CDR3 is TGCGCCAGCAGTGATGGGGTTAATTCACCCCTCCACTTT.

The CDR3 here is CASSSGDFGTDTQYF. The DNA of the CDR3 is TGTGCCAGCAGCTCCGGGGACTTTGGGACAGATACGCAGTATTTT. V gene TRBV7-9 combines with J gene TRBJ2-3, with a possible D match to TRBD2 (6 bases). Germline assignment: CDR1 SEHNR and CDR2 FQNEAQ (reference sequence). The CDR3 length is 15 residues. Between the trimmed V and J ends, which lost 4 bases and 3 bases, there was a span of 14 bases.

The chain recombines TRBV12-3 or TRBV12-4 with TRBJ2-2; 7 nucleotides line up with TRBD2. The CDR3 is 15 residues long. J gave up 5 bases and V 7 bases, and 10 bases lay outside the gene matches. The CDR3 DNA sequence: TGTGCCAGCATCCGAGCGGGGTCGGAGACCGGGGAGCTGTTTTTT. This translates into CASIRAGSETGELFF.

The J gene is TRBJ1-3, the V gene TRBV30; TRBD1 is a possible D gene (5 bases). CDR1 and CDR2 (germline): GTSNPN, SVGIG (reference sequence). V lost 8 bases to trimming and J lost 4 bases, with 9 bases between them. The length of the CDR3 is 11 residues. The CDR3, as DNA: TGTGCCGGGACCGTCGGAAACACCATATATTTT. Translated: CAGTVGNTIYF.

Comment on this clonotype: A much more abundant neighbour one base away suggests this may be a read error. In nucleotides, the CDR3 is TGTGCCAGCAGTTTCGGGGACACCGGGGAGCTGTTTTTT. Residues: CASSFGDTGELFF. V and J are TRBV6-2 or TRBV6-3 and TRBJ2-2, with D maybe TRBD2 (5 bases). The CDR3 has 13 amino acids. Germline V gene sequence: CDR1 MNHEY, CDR2 SVGEGT. Trimming took off 4 bases at V and 3 bases at J, with 6 bases between the two ends.

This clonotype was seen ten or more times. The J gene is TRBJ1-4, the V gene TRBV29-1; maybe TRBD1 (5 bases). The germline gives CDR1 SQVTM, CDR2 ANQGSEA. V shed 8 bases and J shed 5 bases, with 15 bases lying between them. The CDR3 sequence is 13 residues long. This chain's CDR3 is CSPGTRTNEKLFF. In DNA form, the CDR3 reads TGCAGCCCGGGGACGAGGACGAATGAAAAACTGTTTTTT.

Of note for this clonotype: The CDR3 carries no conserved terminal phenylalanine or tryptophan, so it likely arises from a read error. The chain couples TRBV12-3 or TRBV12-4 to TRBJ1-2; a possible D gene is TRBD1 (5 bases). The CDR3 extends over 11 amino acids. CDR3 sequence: CVSSVGTGYTS. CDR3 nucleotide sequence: TGTGTTAGCAGTGTAGGGACTGGTTACACCTCC.

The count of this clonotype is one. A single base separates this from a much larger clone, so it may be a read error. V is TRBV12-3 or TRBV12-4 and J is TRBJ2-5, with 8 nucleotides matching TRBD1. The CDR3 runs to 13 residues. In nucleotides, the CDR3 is TGTGCCAGCAGTTGGACAGGGCAAGAGACCCAGTGCTTC. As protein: CASSWTGQETQCF.

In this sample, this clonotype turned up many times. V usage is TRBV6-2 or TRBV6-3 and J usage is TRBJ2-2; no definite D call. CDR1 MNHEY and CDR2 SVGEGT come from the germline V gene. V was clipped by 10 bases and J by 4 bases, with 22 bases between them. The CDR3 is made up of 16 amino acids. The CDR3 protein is CATLARVRLSTGELFF. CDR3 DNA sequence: TGTGCCACTCTGGCGCGTGTGAGGCTTTCCACCGGGGAGCTGTTTTTT.